The TCR beta chain under discussion was sequenced for a study of blood T cells in healthy people across ages. This clonotype has just one count. Antigen specificity is unknown. A second PCR of roughly 7 to 11 cycles used a sample-barcoded 5' primer and a J-beta primer mix. TCRdb re-analysed the 5' RACE reads in MiXCR, keeping a single row per CDR3 protein. There are some 900,000 distinct CDR3 sequences in the sample; under 30% occur only once, and approximately 15% lies in the top ten. General study points: Versus aged donors, long-lived donors had higher diversity and more naive CD4+ cells.

Sequenced sample: blood. This clonotype originated in an elderly woman in good health.

CDR3 nucleotides: TGTGCCAGCAGCCCCACCCCGGGACATGGGAACACTGAAGCTTTCTTT. Translating gives CASSPTPGHGNTEAFF. The chain uses TRBV6-2 or TRBV6-3 and TRBJ1-1; D is perhaps TRBD1 (6 bases). The V end lost 6 bases, the J end lost 1 base, and 18 bases lay between the germline ends. CDR1 and CDR2 from the germline V gene are MNHEY and SVGEGT. The CDR3 is 16 amino acids.